This TCR beta chain was captured in a study of regulatory T cells in long-lasting Graves disease. The time point is: persistent/refractory GD, antithyroid drugs over 5 years with positive TRAb. From PBMCs, RNA was extracted and then used to make the TCR library. The patients were drawn from one endocrinology department in Xi'an, China. CDR3 length: 14 residues. V shed 0 bases and J shed 7 bases, with 12 bases lying between them. The germline V gene encodes CDR1 DFQATT and CDR2 SNEGSKA (reference sequence). Study-wide results and limits: Persistent disease samples used TRBV28, TRBJ1-2 and TRBJ2-5 preferentially.

Arm-PCR of CDR3 regions with iRepertoire HTBI primers generated TCR beta libraries. TCRdb independently ran MiXCR on the multiplex PCR reads; one entry per CDR3 protein. The data contain a few hundred thousand distinct CDR3 sequences, 22% of them singletons. There are many counts of this clonotype. The antigen is undetermined. The TCR originated in a female donor with Graves disease. Here the sequenced sample was peripheral blood mononuclear cells (PBMCs), taken when the disease was refractory, from a patient treated with antithyroid drugs. The chain combines TRBV20-1 with TRBJ1-4; maybe TRBD1 (5 bases). The CDR3 loop is CSARDGTRGEKLFF. In DNA form, the CDR3 reads TGCAGTGCTAGAGATGGGACCCGCGGTGAAAAACTGTTTTTT.